This T cell receptor (beta chain) was documented in a study of CD8 T cells in ankylosing spondylitis. Quantitative 5'-RACE with molecular barcodes produced the TCR beta libraries. A single record per CDR3 protein comes from TCRdb applying MiXCR to the 5' RACE reads. The repertoire holds more than 600,000 distinct CDR3 sequences, with around a fifth as singletons. Whole-study findings and limits: Significant enrichment of disease-linked clones was reported in matched ankylosing spondylitis synovial fluid. The authors found the disease-linked clones to be CD8+ and relatively rare in peripheral blood. What appeared characteristic of ankylosing spondylitis blood was a TCR beta motif of seven to nine highly homologous variants. Several of the motif variants were reported before in synovial fluid and blood from reactive arthritis.

The CDR3 loop spans 16 amino acids. The ends were cut back, 5 bases at V and 0 bases at J, with 14 bases in the middle. Germline lookup yields CDR1 MNHEY and CDR2 SVGEGT. As regards this clonotype: Its target is unknown.

Sequences were obtained from blood, either unsorted or a sorted T cell fraction (not recorded which). This receptor was taken from a male donor with ankylosing spondylitis. J is TRBJ2-1 and V is TRBV6-2 or TRBV6-3; no firm D call. The CDR3 nucleotides are TGTGCCAGCAGTATGGAGAGGCCGAGCTCCTACAATGAGCAGTTCTTC. It encodes CASSMERPSSYNEQFF.